The next 8 T cell receptor beta chains were all read from a single sample in a study of memory CD4+ T cells and cytomegalovirus serostatus. Measured with immunoSEQ multiplex PCR; TCRdb has only the in-frame clones, and not every one. The sample has tens of thousands of clones, 60% to 80% seen once. The sort gate was single viable CD3+CD4+CD8-CD45RO+ cells for memory CD4+ T cells. The sequenced sample consisted of memory CD4+ T cells from blood. The receptors come from an adult in good health and CMV-seronegative.

The V and J genes are TRBV29-1 and TRBJ1-2, with D uncertain. V was clipped by 6 bases and J by 2 bases, with 10 bases between them. Germline V lookup: CDR1 SQVTM, CDR2 ANQGSEA. The CDR3 is 12 amino acids. CDR3 sequence reads: CSVRTGNYGYTF. The CDR3 DNA reads TGCAGCGTCCGGACGGGGAACTATGGCTACACCTTC.

The chain combines TRBV11-2 with TRBJ2-5; D is undetermined. Trimming stripped 1 base from V and 2 bases from J, with 5 bases between. Germline V gene data show CDR1 as SGHAT and CDR2 as FQNNGV. The CDR3 length is 13 residues. CDR3 DNA: TGTGCCAGCAGCTTAGGGGGACAAGAGACCCAGTACTTC. Protein: CASSLGGQETQYF.

This clone was counted between two and nine times. V gene TRBV6-6 combines with J gene TRBJ1-6; D not resolved. V gave up 8 bases and J gave up 6 bases, with 17 bases separating them. The length of the CDR3 is 15 residues. The germline gives CDR1 MNHNY, CDR2 SVGAGI (reference sequence). CDR3 sequence: CASGIQDPSNSPLHF. The CDR3 DNA sequence: TGTGCCAGCGGTATTCAGGACCCGAGTAATTCACCCCTCCACTTT.

The rearrangement uses TRBV11-2 and TRBJ2-7, with 8 positions matching TRBD1. Trimming cost V 6 bases and J 3 bases; bases outside gene matches: 4. There are 13 residues in the CDR3. Germline V gene data show CDR1 as SGHAT and CDR2 as FQNNGV. CDR3 DNA sequence: TGTGCCAGCAGTTTGGACAGGGTCTACGAGCAGTACTTC. This translates into CASSLDRVYEQYF.

J is TRBJ2-7 and V is TRBV5-6; no reliable D call. Trimming shortened V by 2 bases and J by 8 bases, and 14 bases separated the two germline ends. The CDR3 contains 13 residues. Germline loops: CDR1 SGHDT, CDR2 YYEEEE. CDR3 coding DNA: TGTGCCAGCAGCTTCAGGATTTATAACCAGCAGTACTTC. Protein sequence: CASSFRIYNQQYF. The whole variable domain, filled in from reference TRBV5-6 and TRBJ2-7, reads DAGVTQSPTHLIKTRGQQVTLRCSPKSGHDTVSWYQQALGQGPQFIFQYYEEEERQRGNFPDRFSGHQFPNYSSELNVNALLLGDSALYLCASSFRIYNQQYFGPGTRLTVT.

The chain uses TRBV5-1 and TRBJ2-2; D is unclear. V was pared by 1 base and J by 4 bases, with 11 bases between. In germline, CDR1 is SGHRS, CDR2 YFSETQ. This CDR3 comprises 15 residues. The CDR3 reads CASSLSSRTTGELFF. The CDR3 nucleotides are TGCGCCAGCAGCTTGAGCAGCCGAACCACCGGGGAGCTGTTTTTT.

This clone turned up a few times. The chain links TRBV5-1 to TRBJ1-2; no definite D call. Per germline, CDR1 SGHRS and CDR2 YFSETQ. V lost 0 bases and J 6 bases, leaving 6 bases between the germline ends. The CDR3 covers 12 residues. The CDR3 region is CASSLGRDGYTF. The CDR3, as DNA: TGCGCCAGCAGCTTGGGCAGAGATGGCTACACCTTC. Full variable domain (rest looked up from reference TRBV5-1 and TRBJ1-2): KAGVTQTPRYLIKTRGQQVTLSCSPISGHRSVSWYQQTPGQGLQFLFEYFSETQRNKGNFPGRFSGRQFSNSRSEMNVSTLELGDSALYLCASSLGRDGYTFGSGTRLTVV.

The chain employs TRBV19 and TRBJ1-1; 7 bases map to TRBD1. This CDR3 has 14 amino acids. CDR1 and CDR2 from the germline V gene are LNHDA and SQIVND (reference sequence). With V trimmed by 7 bases and J by 5 bases, 10 bases remained unmatched. The CDR3 loop reads CASIRQGGWTEAFF. CDR3 bases: TGTGCCAGTATAAGACAGGGCGGTTGGACTGAAGCTTTCTTT.